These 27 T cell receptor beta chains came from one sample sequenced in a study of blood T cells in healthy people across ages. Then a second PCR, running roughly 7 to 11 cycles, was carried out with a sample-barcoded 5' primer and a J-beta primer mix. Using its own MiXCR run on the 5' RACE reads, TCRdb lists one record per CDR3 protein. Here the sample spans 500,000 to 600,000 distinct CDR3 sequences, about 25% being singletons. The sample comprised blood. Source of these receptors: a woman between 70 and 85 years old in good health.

The CDR3, as DNA: TGTGCCAGCAGTCCCGGGCCTCAAAAGTACAATGAGCAGTTCTTC. Protein product: CASSPGPQKYNEQFF. The chain links TRBV12-3 or TRBV12-4 to TRBJ2-1; D not certain. CDR3 length: 15 amino acids. V lost 5 bases to trimming and J lost 4 bases, with 15 bases between them.

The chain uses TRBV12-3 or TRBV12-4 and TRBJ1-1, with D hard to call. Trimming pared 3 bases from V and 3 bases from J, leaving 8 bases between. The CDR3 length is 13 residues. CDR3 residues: CASSFRLDTEAFF. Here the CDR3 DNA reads TGTGCCAGCAGTTTTCGATTGGACACTGAAGCTTTCTTT.

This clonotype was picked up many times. The CDR3 sequence is CASSQDREGGYGYTF. For the CDR3, the DNA is TGTGCCAGCAGCCAAGATCGGGAAGGGGGCTATGGCTACACCTTC. The gene calls are TRBV4-2 and TRBJ1-2, with D possibly being TRBD1 (6 bases). The CDR3 spans 15 residues. V lost 0 bases and J lost 4, with 12 bases in between. In germline, CDR1 is LGHNA, CDR2 YNFKEQ.

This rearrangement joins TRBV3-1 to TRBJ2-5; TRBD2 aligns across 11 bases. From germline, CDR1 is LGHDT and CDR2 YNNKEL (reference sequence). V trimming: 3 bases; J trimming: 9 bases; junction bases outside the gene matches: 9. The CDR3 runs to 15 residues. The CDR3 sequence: CASSHPIAGGRSQYF. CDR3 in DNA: TGTGCCAGCAGCCACCCTATAGCGGGGGGGAGGTCCCAGTACTTC.

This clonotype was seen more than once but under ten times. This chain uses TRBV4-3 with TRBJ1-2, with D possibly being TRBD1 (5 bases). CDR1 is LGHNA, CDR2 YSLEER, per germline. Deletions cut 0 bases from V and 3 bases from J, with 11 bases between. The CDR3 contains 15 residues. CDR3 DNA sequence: TGCGCCAGCAGCCAAGATTTACCAGGGTACTATGGCTACACCTTC. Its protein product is CASSQDLPGYYGYTF.

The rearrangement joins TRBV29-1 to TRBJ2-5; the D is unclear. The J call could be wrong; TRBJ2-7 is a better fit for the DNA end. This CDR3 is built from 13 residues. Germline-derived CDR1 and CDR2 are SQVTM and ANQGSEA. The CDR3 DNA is TGCAGCGTTGAAGCCCCCGGTAGGTACGAGCAGTACTTC. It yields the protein CSVEAPGRYEQYF.

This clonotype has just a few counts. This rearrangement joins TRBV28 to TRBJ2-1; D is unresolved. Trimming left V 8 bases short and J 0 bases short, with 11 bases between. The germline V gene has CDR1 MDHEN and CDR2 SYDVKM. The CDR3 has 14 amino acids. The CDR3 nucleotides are TGTGCCAGCTGGGCGGAGAGCTCCTACAATGAGCAGTTCTTC. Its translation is CASWAESSYNEQFF.

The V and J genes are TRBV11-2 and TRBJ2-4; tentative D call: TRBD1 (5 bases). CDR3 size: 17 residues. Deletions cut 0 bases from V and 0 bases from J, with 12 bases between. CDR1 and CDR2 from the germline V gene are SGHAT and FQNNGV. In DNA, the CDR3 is TGTGCCAGCAGCTTAGACCTCAGGGTGGTAGCCAAAAACATTCAGTACTTC. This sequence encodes CASSLDLRVVAKNIQYF.

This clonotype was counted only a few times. CDR3 amino acids: CSARLRPTDTQYF. CDR3 coding DNA: TGCAGTGCTAGGCTGCGGCCCACAGATACGCAGTATTTT. V gene TRBV20-1 combines with J gene TRBJ2-3; D gene unclear. Trimming shortened V by 3 bases and J by 2 bases, and 9 bases separated the two germline ends. This CDR3 is 13 amino acids long. The germline V gene has CDR1 DFQATT and CDR2 SNEGSKA (reference sequence).

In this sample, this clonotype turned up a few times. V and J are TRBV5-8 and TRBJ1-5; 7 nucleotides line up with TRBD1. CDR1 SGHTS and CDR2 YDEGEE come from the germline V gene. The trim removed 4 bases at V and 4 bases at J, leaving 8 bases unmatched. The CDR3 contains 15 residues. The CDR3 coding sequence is TGTGCCAGCAGCAAGCTTAGGGGGCCAAATCAGCCCCAGCATTTT. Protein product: CASSKLRGPNQPQHF.

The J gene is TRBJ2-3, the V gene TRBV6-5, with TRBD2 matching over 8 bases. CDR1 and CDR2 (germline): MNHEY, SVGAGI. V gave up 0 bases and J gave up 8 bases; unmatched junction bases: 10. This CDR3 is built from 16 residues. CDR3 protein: CASSYSTGHGGGTQYF. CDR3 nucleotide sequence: TGTGCCAGCAGTTACTCGACTGGGCACGGGGGGGGTACGCAGTATTTT.

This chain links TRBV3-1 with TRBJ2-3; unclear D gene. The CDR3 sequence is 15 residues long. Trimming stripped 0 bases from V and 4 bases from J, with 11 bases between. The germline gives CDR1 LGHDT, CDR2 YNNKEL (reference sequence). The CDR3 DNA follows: TGTGCCAGCAGCCAAGAGTTGCTAGTTCCAGATACGCAGTATTTT. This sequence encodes CASSQELLVPDTQYF.

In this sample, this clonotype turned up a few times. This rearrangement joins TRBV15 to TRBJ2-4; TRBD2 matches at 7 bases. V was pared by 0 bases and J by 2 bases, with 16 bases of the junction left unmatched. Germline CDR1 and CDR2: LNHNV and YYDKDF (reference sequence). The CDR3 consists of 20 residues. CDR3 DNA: TGTGCCACCAGCAGAGACCGTCGGGGACTACCAGAAGGGCCCAAAAACATTCAGTACTTC. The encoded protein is CATSRDRRGLPEGPKNIQYF.

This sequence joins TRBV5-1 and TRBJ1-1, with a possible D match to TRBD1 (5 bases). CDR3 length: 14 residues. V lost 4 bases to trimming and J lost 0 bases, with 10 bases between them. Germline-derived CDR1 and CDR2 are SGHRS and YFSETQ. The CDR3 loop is CASSREGMNTEAFF. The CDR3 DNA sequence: TGCGCCAGCAGCCGGGAGGGGATGAACACTGAAGCTTTCTTT.

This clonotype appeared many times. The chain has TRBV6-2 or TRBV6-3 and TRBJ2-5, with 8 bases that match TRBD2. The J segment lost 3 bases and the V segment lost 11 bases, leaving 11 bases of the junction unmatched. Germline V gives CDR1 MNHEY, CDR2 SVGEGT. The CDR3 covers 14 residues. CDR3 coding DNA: TGTGCCTCTCAGCGGGGGAGTCCGAAAGAGACCCAGTACTTC. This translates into CASQRGSPKETQYF.

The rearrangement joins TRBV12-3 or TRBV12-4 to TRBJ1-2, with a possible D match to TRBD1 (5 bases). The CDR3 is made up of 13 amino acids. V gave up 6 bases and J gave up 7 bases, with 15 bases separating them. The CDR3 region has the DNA TGTGCCAGCAGACCTCAGGTCACAGGTGGCTACACCTTC. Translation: CASRPQVTGGYTF.

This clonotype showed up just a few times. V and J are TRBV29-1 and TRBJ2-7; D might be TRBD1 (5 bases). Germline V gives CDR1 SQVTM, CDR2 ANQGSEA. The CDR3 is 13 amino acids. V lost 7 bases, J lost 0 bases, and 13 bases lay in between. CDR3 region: CSARTQSSYEQYF. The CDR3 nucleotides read TGCAGCGCTAGGACACAAAGCTCCTACGAGCAGTACTTC.

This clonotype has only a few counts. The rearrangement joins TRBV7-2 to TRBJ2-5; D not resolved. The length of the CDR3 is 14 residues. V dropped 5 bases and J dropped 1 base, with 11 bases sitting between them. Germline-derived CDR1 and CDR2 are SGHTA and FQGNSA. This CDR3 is CASSPSGTQETQYF. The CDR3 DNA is TGTGCCAGCAGCCCATCTGGAACCCAAGAGACCCAGTACTTC.

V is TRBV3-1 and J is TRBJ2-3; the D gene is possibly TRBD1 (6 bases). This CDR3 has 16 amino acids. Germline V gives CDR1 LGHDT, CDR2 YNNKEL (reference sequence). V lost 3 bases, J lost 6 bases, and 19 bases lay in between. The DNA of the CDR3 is TGTGCCAGCAGCCAGTCAACAGGGTCCGCACAGGATACGCAGTATTTT. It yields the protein CASSQSTGSAQDTQYF.

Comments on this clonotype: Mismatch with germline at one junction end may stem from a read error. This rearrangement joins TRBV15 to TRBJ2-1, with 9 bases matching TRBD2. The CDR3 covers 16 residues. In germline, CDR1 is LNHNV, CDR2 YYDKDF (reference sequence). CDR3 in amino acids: CATSRDLAGGYNEQLF. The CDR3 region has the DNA TGTGCCACCAGCAGAGATCTGGCGGGGGGGTACAATGAGCAGCTCTTC. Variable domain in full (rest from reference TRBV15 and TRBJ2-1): DAMVIQNPRYQVTQFGKPVTLSCSQTLNHNVMYWYQQKSSQAPKLLFHYYDKDFNNEADTPDNFQSRRPNTSFCFLDIRSPGLGDTAMYLCATSRDLAGGYNEQLFGPGTRLTVL.

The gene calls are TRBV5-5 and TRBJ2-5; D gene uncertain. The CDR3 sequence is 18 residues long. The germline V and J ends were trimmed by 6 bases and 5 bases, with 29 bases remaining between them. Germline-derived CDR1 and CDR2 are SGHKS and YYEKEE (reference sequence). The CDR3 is CASTQGFVRALIKETQYF. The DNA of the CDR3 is TGTGCCAGCACCCAAGGGTTCGTCCGGGCCCTTATTAAGGAGACCCAGTACTTC.

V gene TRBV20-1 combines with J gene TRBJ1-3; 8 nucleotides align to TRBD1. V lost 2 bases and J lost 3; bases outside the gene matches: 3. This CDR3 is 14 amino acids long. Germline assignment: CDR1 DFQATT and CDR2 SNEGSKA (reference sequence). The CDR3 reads CSARQGAFGNTIYF. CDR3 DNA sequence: TGCAGTGCTAGACAGGGGGCGTTTGGAAACACCATATATTTT.

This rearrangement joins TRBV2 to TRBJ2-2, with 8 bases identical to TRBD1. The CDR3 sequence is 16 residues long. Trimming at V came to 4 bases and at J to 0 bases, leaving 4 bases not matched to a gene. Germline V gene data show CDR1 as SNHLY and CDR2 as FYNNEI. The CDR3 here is CASSAQGGSNTGELFF. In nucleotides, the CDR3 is TGTGCCAGCAGTGCACAGGGGGGATCGAACACCGGGGAGCTGTTTTTT.

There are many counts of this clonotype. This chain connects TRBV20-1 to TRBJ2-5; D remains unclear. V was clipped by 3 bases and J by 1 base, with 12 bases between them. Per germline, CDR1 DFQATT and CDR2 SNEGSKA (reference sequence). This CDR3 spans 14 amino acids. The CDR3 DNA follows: TGCAGTGCTAGTTCGAGCCTCACCCAAGAGACCCAGTACTTC. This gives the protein CSASSSLTQETQYF.

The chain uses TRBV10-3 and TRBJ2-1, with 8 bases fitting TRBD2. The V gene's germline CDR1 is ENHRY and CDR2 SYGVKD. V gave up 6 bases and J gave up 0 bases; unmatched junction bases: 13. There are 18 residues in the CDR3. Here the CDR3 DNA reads TGTGCCATCAGCCTCCGGGGGACAAGCGGGGGCTCCTACAATGAGCAGTTCTTC. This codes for CAISLRGTSGGSYNEQFF.

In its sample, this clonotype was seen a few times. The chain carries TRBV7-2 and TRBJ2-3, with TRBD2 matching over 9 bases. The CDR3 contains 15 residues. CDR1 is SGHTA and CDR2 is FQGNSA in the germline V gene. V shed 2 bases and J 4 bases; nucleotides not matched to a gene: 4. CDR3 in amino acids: CASSLQAGGPDTQYF. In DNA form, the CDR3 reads TGTGCCAGCAGCTTACAGGCGGGGGGGCCAGATACGCAGTATTTT.

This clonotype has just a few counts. Here the CDR3 reads CASSWGQGTLNEQFF. The CDR3 nucleotides are TGTGCCAGCAGCTGGGGACAGGGTACCCTCAATGAGCAGTTCTTC. The chain uses TRBV6-2 or TRBV6-3 and TRBJ2-1; 9 bases are shared with TRBD1. Germline V gives CDR1 MNHEY, CDR2 SVGEGT. Unmatched junction bases numbered 9, after V lost 6 bases and J lost 6 bases. The CDR3 spans 15 residues.